What follows are 14 T cell receptor beta chains derived from one specimen sequenced in a study of shared clonotypes between healthy human individuals. Libraries were prepared by immunoSEQ multiplex PCR; TCRdb keeps only in-frame clonotypes and omits some of them. The sample has 2 million to 3 million clones, 80% to 95% seen once. Specimen: naive CD4+ T cells from PBMCs. Subset described: CD45RA+ positively selected. All receptors derive from a man aged 18 to 35 in good health. Some clones in this sample may be carry-over from other donors' samples.

The chain has TRBV5-1 and TRBJ2-2; D remains unclear. The CDR3 contains 14 residues. Germline-derived CDR1 and CDR2 are SGHRS and YFSETQ. Trimming removed 5 bases at V and 0 bases at J, with 8 bases between. The CDR3 protein is CASRLSTNTGELFF. The CDR3 DNA sequence: TGCGCCAGCAGACTTAGTACGAACACCGGGGAGCTGTTTTTT.

The chain employs TRBV30 and TRBJ2-7; D tentatively fits TRBD1 or TRBD2 (6 bases each). This CDR3 region has 14 residues. The ends were cut back, 3 bases at V and 5 bases at J, with 17 bases in the middle. From germline, CDR1 is GTSNPN and CDR2 SVGIG (reference sequence). In DNA, the CDR3 is TGTGCCTGGAGGAAAGGGGGGTCGGTGGACGAGCAGTACTTC. It codes for CAWRKGGSVDEQYF. The full variable domain, in which reference TRBV30 and TRBJ2-7 provide the parts outside the CDR3, is SQTIHQWPATLVQPVGSPLSLECTVEGTSNPNLYWYRQAAGRGLQLLFYSVGIGQISSEVPQNLSASRPQDRQFILSSKKLLLSDSGFYLCAWRKGGSVDEQYFGPGTRLTVT.

This chain uses TRBV6-1 with TRBJ1-1; TRBD1 is a possible D gene (6 bases). From germline, CDR1 is MNHNS and CDR2 SASEGT. V shed 4 bases and J shed 2 bases, with 20 bases lying between them. The CDR3 covers 17 residues. The CDR3 coding sequence is TGTGCCAGCAGTGTGGGCTGGGGGCGCAGCTCCAACACTGAAGCTTTCTTT. It encodes CASSVGWGRSSNTEAFF.

The chain combines TRBV9 with TRBJ2-2, with TRBD1 identical over 10 bases. This CDR3 spans 16 amino acids. Germline V gene sequence: CDR1 SGDLS, CDR2 YYNGEE. The trim removed 3 bases at V and 7 bases at J, leaving 9 bases unmatched. In nucleotides, the CDR3 is TGTGCCAGCAGCGACCGACAGGGGGCGTCGGGCGGGGAGCTGTTTTTT. This translates into CASSDRQGASGGELFF. Variable domain in full (rest from reference TRBV9 and TRBJ2-2): DSGVTQTPKHLITATGQRVTLRCSPRSGDLSVYWYQQSLDQGLQFLIQYYNGEERAKGNILERFSAQQFPDLHSELNLSSLELGDSALYFCASSDRQGASGGELFFGEGSRLTVL.

A word on this clone: Other DNA sequences within the sample encode an identical CDR3. The chain uses TRBV28 and TRBJ1-2; no reliable D call. Trimming stripped 1 base from V and 1 base from J, with 1 base between. The CDR3 spans 12 residues. Looked up from germline, CDR1 is MDHEN and CDR2 is SYDVKM. DNA for the CDR3: TGTGCCAGCAGTTTATTTAACTATGGCTACACCTTC. As protein: CASSLFNYGYTF.

The CDR3 reads CASSLVFLFLGATGGGYTF. CDR3 nucleotides: TGTGCCAGCAGCTTAGTTTTTTTGTTTCTCGGGGCAACAGGGGGTGGCTACACCTTC. The chain recombines TRBV7-2 with TRBJ1-2; 8 bases line up with TRBD1. Germline V gene sequence: CDR1 SGHTA, CDR2 FQGNSA. V lost 1 base, J lost 7 bases, and 20 bases stayed unmatched. This CDR3 has 19 residues.

DNA for the CDR3: TGTGCCAGCAGCTCAACAGGGGACTACTACAATGAGCAGTTCTTC. It encodes CASSSTGDYYNEQFF. The J gene is TRBJ2-1, the V gene TRBV5-4, with D perhaps being TRBD1 or TRBD2 (7 bases each). Trimming cost V 3 bases and J 3 bases, with 13 bases left between them. The CDR3 is 15 residues long. CDR1 SGHNT and CDR2 YYREEE come from the germline V gene (reference sequence).

The CDR3: CASSLRPRGSTGELFF. The CDR3 region has the DNA TGTGCCAGCAGCTTACGTCCCCGCGGGAGCACCGGGGAGCTGTTTTTT. The genes are TRBV5-4 and TRBJ2-2, with 7 bases that match TRBD2. Trimming cost V 2 bases and J 4 bases; bases outside gene matches: 8. This CDR3 spans 16 amino acids. Looked up from germline, CDR1 is SGHNT and CDR2 is YYREEE (reference sequence).

The chain uses TRBV18 and TRBJ2-1; D unresolved. The CDR3 is 13 amino acids. Germline loops: CDR1 KGHSH, CDR2 LQKENI. V was shortened by 4 bases and J by 6 bases, with 10 bases between the two germline ends. The CDR3 loop is CASSRELLNEQFF. The CDR3, as DNA: TGTGCCAGCTCACGGGAACTACTCAATGAGCAGTTCTTC.

The rearrangement uses TRBV7-9 and TRBJ2-5; the match to TRBD1 covers 9 bases. V gave up 7 bases and J gave up 5 bases; unmatched junction bases: 11. Germline V gives CDR1 SEHNR, CDR2 FQNEAQ (reference sequence). The CDR3 runs to 15 residues. The CDR3 reads CASTSAQGAYETQYF. CDR3 nucleotides: TGTGCCAGCACCTCGGCACAGGGGGCGTATGAGACCCAGTACTTC.

The chain links TRBV28 to TRBJ1-3; no clear D. CDR1 is MDHEN and CDR2 is SYDVKM in the germline V gene. The V end was cut by 4 bases, the J end by 0 bases, with 7 bases between. The CDR3 extends over 14 amino acids. The CDR3 DNA is TGTGCCAGCAGTTCTTTCCACTCTGGAAACACCATATATTTT. Translated: CASSSFHSGNTIYF. The complete variable domain, with remaining parts taken from reference TRBV28 and TRBJ1-3, reads DVKVTQSSRYLVKRTGEKVFLECVQDMDHENMFWYRQDPGLGLRLIYFSYDVKMKEKGDIPEGYSVSREKKERFSLILESASTNQTSMYLCASSSFHSGNTIYFGEGSWLTVV.

DNA of the CDR3: TGTGCCAGCCGAACTAGTTCTGGAGGGCACGAGCAGTACTTC. As protein: CASRTSSGGHEQYF. The gene calls are TRBV18 and TRBJ2-7; D perhaps matches TRBD2 (6 bases). The germline V and J ends were trimmed by 8 bases and 5 bases, with 19 bases remaining between them. This CDR3 has 14 amino acids. Germline V gene data show CDR1 as KGHSH and CDR2 as LQKENI.

The chain carries TRBV5-1 and TRBJ1-4, with a tentative D call TRBD1 (5 bases). Trimming removed 0 bases at V and 2 bases at J, with 11 bases between. The CDR3 totals 16 residues. The germline CDR1 and CDR2 sequences are SGHRS and YFSETQ. The CDR3 loop reads CASSLVGGSTNEKLFF. In nucleotides, the CDR3 is TGCGCCAGCAGCTTGGTGGGGGGTTCCACTAATGAAAAACTGTTTTTT.

The chain has TRBV4-3 and TRBJ1-6; TRBD1 is a possible D gene (5 bases). This CDR3 has 15 amino acids. Germline V gene data show CDR1 as LGHNA and CDR2 as YSLEER. Deletions cut 3 bases from V and 4 bases from J, with 10 bases between. CDR3 nucleotides: TGCGCCAGCAGCCAGATACAGGAATATAATTCACCCCTCCACTTT. Translated: CASSQIQEYNSPLHF.